Following are 16 T cell receptor beta chains from one sample sequenced in a study of breast tumors, draining lymph nodes, adjacent tissues. TCRdb re-called the multiplex PCR reads through MiXCR, storing one row per CDR3 protein. The sample consists of some 250,000 distinct CDR3 sequences, 30% to 35% of them appearing once. Axillary draining lymph nodes of breast cancer patients supplied the node samples. The sequenced sample consisted of axillary lymph node tissue. These receptors all stem from a female donor with breast cancer. Some clones in this sample may be carry-over from other donors' samples.

In its sample, this clonotype was seen many times. The rearrangement uses TRBV20-1 and TRBJ1-4; possible D gene TRBD1, 5 bases. The CDR3 is 14 residues long. Germline CDR1 is DFQATT and CDR2 is SNEGSKA (reference sequence). Trimming shortened V by 8 bases and J by 1 base, and 14 bases separated the two germline ends. CDR3 bases: TGCAGTCTTCAGGGTGACGGAACTAATGAAAAACTGTTTTTT. Residues: CSLQGDGTNEKLFF.

This clonotype has ten or more counts. The chain has TRBV29-1 and TRBJ2-1; the D is unclear. Germline lookup yields CDR1 SQVTM and CDR2 ANQGSEA. With 4 bases removed from V and 7 bases from J, the gap between germline ends came to 8 bases. The CDR3 length is 11 residues. The CDR3 nucleotides are TGCAGCGTTGGGGATGGGAATGAGCAGTTCTTC. Translated, it gives CSVGDGNEQFF.

This clonotype was found many times. The chain employs TRBV10-3 and TRBJ2-7; 7 bases align to TRBD1. CDR1 ENHRY and CDR2 SYGVKD come from the germline V gene. This CDR3 has 15 amino acids. Germline trimming cut 6 bases from V and 4 bases from J; bases unmatched to any gene: 12. The CDR3 spells CAIRSPRTQGYEQYF. The CDR3 DNA reads TGTGCCATCAGGTCCCCACGGACACAGGGGTACGAGCAGTACTTC.

The chain is built from TRBV19 and TRBJ1-1; no clear D gene. V gave up 3 bases and J gave up 2 bases, with 13 bases separating them. The V gene's germline CDR1 is LNHDA and CDR2 SQIVND (reference sequence). The CDR3 covers 15 residues. The CDR3 sequence is CASSMVRSGNTEAFF. The DNA of the CDR3 is TGTGCCAGTAGTATGGTCAGGTCGGGAAACACTGAAGCTTTCTTT.

This clonotype was seen a few times. The chain has TRBV6-1 and TRBJ2-5, with a weak D call TRBD1 (6 bases). V was clipped by 4 bases and J by 3 bases, with 9 bases between them. The CDR3 loop spans 13 amino acids. From germline, CDR1 is MNHNS and CDR2 SASEGT. The CDR3 DNA follows: TGTGCCAGCAGTGTTGGGGGCAAAGAGACCCAGTACTTC. Translating it yields CASSVGGKETQYF.

This clonotype came up a few times. This rearrangement joins TRBV6-2 or TRBV6-3 to TRBJ2-1; D gene unclear. V was trimmed by 7 bases and J by 8 bases, leaving 15 bases between them. The CDR3 contains 13 residues. Germline CDR1 MNHEY, CDR2 SVGEGT. CDR3 loop: CASTHAAHHEQFF. Here the CDR3 DNA reads TGTGCCAGCACCCACGCGGCCCACCATGAGCAGTTCTTC.

The chain recombines TRBV24-1 with TRBJ2-5; TRBD1 agrees at 10 bases. With 5 bases clipped from V and 3 bases from J, the junction kept 5 bases outside the gene matches. From germline, CDR1 is KGHDR and CDR2 SFDVKD. CDR3 size: 15 residues. In DNA form, the CDR3 reads TGTGCCACCAGTGCTGTTGGACAGGGGGAAGAGACCCAGTACTTC. Amino acid sequence: CATSAVGQGEETQYF.

This clonotype has just a few counts. This sequence may be a read error, since a much larger clone differs from it by one base. The rearrangement uses TRBV20-1 and TRBJ2-1, with a weak D call TRBD2 (6 bases). Germline loops: CDR1 DFQATT, CDR2 SNEGSKA (reference sequence). The CDR3 is 12 amino acids. The CDR3 DNA is TGCAGTGCCAATGACGGGAGAAGTGAGCCGTTCTTC. Translated, it gives CSANDGRSEPFF.

The V and J genes are TRBV6-5 and TRBJ1-4; no reliable D call. V lost 1 base and J lost 12, with 9 bases in between. Germline CDR1 is MNHEY and CDR2 is SVGAGI. The CDR3 loop spans 12 amino acids. CDR3 sequence reads: CASSYWGGELFF. For the CDR3, the DNA is TGTGCCAGCAGTTACTGGGGTGGGGAACTGTTTTTT.

The V call is TRBV7-2, the J call TRBJ2-2; 10 positions agree with TRBD1. The CDR3 extends over 15 amino acids. Germline lookup yields CDR1 SGHTA and CDR2 FQGNSA. V was pared by 5 bases and J by 5 bases, with 5 bases of the junction left unmatched. DNA of the CDR3: TGTGCCAGCAGCCCACGGACAGGGGGAACCGGGGAGCTGTTTTTT. It specifies CASSPRTGGTGELFF.

This clonotype appeared once. The chain combines TRBV7-9 with TRBJ1-4; 8 positions match TRBD1. This CDR3 region has 14 residues. Germline values: CDR1 SEHNR, CDR2 FQNEAQ (reference sequence). J was trimmed by 7 bases and V by 5 bases; bases with no gene match: 6. The DNA of the CDR3 is TGTGCCAGCAGCCGGACAGGGAGTGGTGAAAAACTGTTTTTT. Translated, it gives CASSRTGSGEKLFF.

This clonotype was found many times. This chain joins TRBV29-1 and TRBJ2-7; D uncertain. The germline CDR1 and CDR2 sequences are SQVTM and ANQGSEA. V shed 3 bases and J shed 2 bases, with 8 bases lying between them. This CDR3 region has 12 residues. CDR3 nucleotide sequence: TGCAGCGTTGAGAGGAACCCCTACGAGCAGTACTTC. Encoded protein: CSVERNPYEQYF.

This clonotype was recorded at least ten times. A much larger clone sits a single nucleotide away, making a read error possible. This sequence joins TRBV6-6 and TRBJ1-3; no clear D. Germline V CDR1 and CDR2: MNHNY, SVGAGI (reference sequence). Trimming cost V 2 bases and J 4 bases, with 3 bases left between them. CDR3 length equals 12 residues. The CDR3 loop is CASSYEGNTIYF. In DNA, the CDR3 is TGTGCCAGCAGTTACGAAGGAAACACCATATATTTT.

CDR3 in amino acids: CASSLTSDRGTEAFF. In DNA form, the CDR3 reads TGTGCCAGCAGCTTAACGTCGGACAGGGGCACTGAAGCTTTCTTT. This chain joins TRBV7-3 and TRBJ1-1; 9 bases map to TRBD1. The CDR3 is made up of 15 amino acids. The germline V gene encodes CDR1 SGHTA and CDR2 FQGTGA. The junction had 3 bases not matched to a gene; V was cut back by 0 bases and J by 4 bases.

This clonotype was seen ten or more times. The chain uses TRBV19 and TRBJ2-1; D remains ambiguous. Trimming left V 9 bases short and J 0 bases short, with 12 bases between. The CDR3 loop spans 14 amino acids. Germline-derived CDR1 and CDR2 are LNHDA and SQIVND (reference sequence). The CDR3 DNA sequence: TGTGCCAGCAGCCCAGTCTACTCCTACAATGAGCAGTTCTTC. This encodes CASSPVYSYNEQFF.

This clonotype was observed many times. The gene calls are TRBV29-1 and TRBJ1-2; 11 bases fit TRBD1. The CDR3 consists of 12 residues. The ends lost 7 bases at V and 7 bases at J; junction bases unmatched: 5. Looked up from germline, CDR1 is SQVTM and CDR2 is ANQGSEA. The CDR3 nucleotides are TGCAGCGCTCGGACAGGGGGCTTTGGCTACACCTTC. Protein product: CSARTGGFGYTF.